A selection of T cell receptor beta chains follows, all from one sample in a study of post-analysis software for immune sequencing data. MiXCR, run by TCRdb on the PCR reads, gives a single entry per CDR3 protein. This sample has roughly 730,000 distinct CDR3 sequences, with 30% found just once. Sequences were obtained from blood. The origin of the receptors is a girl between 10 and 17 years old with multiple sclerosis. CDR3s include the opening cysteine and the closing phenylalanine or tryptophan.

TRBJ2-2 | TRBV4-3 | CASSQDPYMGGGGGELFF
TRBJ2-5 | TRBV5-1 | CASSSSTGAMGETQYF
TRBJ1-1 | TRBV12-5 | CASGLVLGGRLNTEAFF
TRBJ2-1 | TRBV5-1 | CASSFAGGTNGQFF
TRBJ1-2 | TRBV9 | CASSVTGASNYGYTF
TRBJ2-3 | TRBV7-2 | CASSLAPLYTDTQYF
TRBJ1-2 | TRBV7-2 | CASSSPSRLNGHGYTF
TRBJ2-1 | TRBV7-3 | CASSLETGNEQFF
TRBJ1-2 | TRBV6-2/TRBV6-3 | CASKGTGDYGYTF
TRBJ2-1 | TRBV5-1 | CASQRDQNNEQFF
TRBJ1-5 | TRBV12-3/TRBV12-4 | CASSLESYQPQHF
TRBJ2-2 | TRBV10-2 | CASRMAGELFF
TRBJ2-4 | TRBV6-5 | CASSLDERAKNIQYF
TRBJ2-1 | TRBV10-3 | CAISESAAYPSNEQFF
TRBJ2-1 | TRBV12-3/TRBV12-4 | CASSFNSGHPSF
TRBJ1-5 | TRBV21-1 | CASPPRGIYQPQHF
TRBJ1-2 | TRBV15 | CATSRDLMRGAGYTF
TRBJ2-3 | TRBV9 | CASNGSSSSGKPDTQYF
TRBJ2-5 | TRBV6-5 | CASSYPTSGRASQETQYF
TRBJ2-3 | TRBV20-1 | CSASADSDTQYF
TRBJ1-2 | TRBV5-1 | CASSLGNYGYTF
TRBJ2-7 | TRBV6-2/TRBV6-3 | CASSYITRDRGRYEQYF
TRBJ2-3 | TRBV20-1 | CSARRVDTQYF
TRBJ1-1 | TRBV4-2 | CASSQIDRTQAEAFF
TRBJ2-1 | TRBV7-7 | CASSANGVGGNEQFF
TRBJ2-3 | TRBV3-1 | CASSHPRLAGGTDTQYF
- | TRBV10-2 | CASTVAGLTYEQYF